Listed below are T cell receptor beta chains from one sample, sequenced in a study of Ad26.COV2.S vaccination and SARS-CoV-2 variants. Data came from immunoSEQ multiplex PCR; TCRdb stores just in-frame clones and leaves some out. The table lists some 340,000 clones, around 83% of them singletons. The sequencing used peripheral blood, collected in a trial of Ad26.COV2.S vaccine versus placebo. The source of these receptors is a person aged 18-65 years who received the Ad26.COV2.S COVID-19 vaccine or a placebo. The CDR3 runs from the conserved cysteine through the conserved F or W. The order of the fields is J gene, D gene, V gene, clone size, CDR3 DNA, CDR3 protein. A D gene is named only where the DNA matches it firmly. A clone size is listed for some rows: how often the clone was seen (once, few, many), or a class if it is expanded.

TRBJ1-2,NA,TRBV5-1,NA,TGCGCCAGCAGCCCGGTGGCCGGGGCCGAGTATGGCTACACCTTC,CASSPVAGAEYGYTF
TRBJ2-1,TRBD1,TRBV12-3/TRBV12-4,NA,TGTGCCAGCGAATGGGACAGGTACAATGAGCAGTTCTTC,CASEWDRYNEQFF
TRBJ1-5,NA,TRBV2,NA,TGTGCCAGCAAACCAGAGAGCAATCAGCCCCAGCATTTT,CASKPESNQPQHF
TRBJ1-2,NA,TRBV9,NA,TGTGCCAGCAGCGCCTCCGGGGAGAGGAGCGATGGCTACACCTTC,CASSASGERSDGYTF
TRBJ2-4,NA,TRBV5-8,NA,TGTGCCAGCAGCTTGGGGGCCCAATCTTTAGCCAAAAACATTCAGTACTTC,CASSLGAQSLAKNIQYF
TRBJ2-1,NA,TRBV21-1,once,TGTGCCAGCAGCAAAGCGGGGACTCCAGGCTCCTACAATGAGCAGTTCTTC,CASSKAGTPGSYNEQFF
TRBJ1-1,NA,TRBV7-9,NA,TGTGCCAGCACCTTGCCAGCCTCGAACACTGAAGCTTTCTTT,CASTLPASNTEAFF
TRBJ2-2,NA,TRBV4-1,NA,TGCGCCAGCAGCCAAGATAAGGGGGGGCGAGGCACCGGGGAGCTGTTTTTT,CASSQDKGGRGTGELFF
TRBJ2-3,NA,TRBV11-2,NA,TGTGCCAGCAGCGTTACCCGGTCTCGCACAGATACGCAGTATTTT,CASSVTRSRTDTQYF
TRBJ2-7,NA,TRBV5-1,few,TGCGCCAGCAGAACAGCTCTGGTCGACGAGCAGTACTTC,CASRTALVDEQYF
TRBJ2-7,NA,TRBV21-1,NA,TGTGCCAGCAGCAAAGGAGGAGAGGGTCCCCCAAAGGACGAGCAGTACTTC,CASSKGGEGPPKDEQYF
TRBJ1-1,NA,TRBV6-5,NA,TGTGCCAGCAGTACGAGTCAAGGGCCGTCTTTCTTT,CASSTSQGPSFF
TRBJ2-4,NA,TRBV2,NA,TGTGCCAGCGTCGAGGCCAAAAACATTCAGTACTTC,CASVEAKNIQYF
TRBJ2-3,NA,TRBV2,NA,TGTGCCAGCGCCCCGGGAAACTACCGGGCAGATACGCAGTATTTT,CASAPGNYRADTQYF
TRBJ1-1,NA,TRBV5-4,NA,TGTGCCAGCAGCTCAACTTTAGGCGAGGTCGCTGAAGCTTTCTTT,CASSSTLGEVAEAFF
TRBJ2-1,TRBD2,TRBV11-3,NA,TGTGCCAGCAAGGCTAGCGGGGACAATGAGCAGTTCTTC,CASKASGDNEQFF
TRBJ2-2,NA,TRBV5-4,NA,TGTGCCAGCAGCTTAGGGGGGAACACCGGGGAGCTGTTTTTT,CASSLGGNTGELFF
TRBJ2-7,NA,TRBV27,NA,TGTGCCAGCAGTTTTGGTAGGGCCTACGAGCAGTACTTC,CASSFGRAYEQYF
TRBJ1-1,TRBD1,TRBV7-9,NA,TGTGCCAGCAGCTTAAGACAGGGCGGGGGCACTGAAGCTTTCTTT,CASSLRQGGGTEAFF
TRBJ1-2,TRBD1,TRBV29-1,NA,TGCAGCGTTTCGGACAGGTTAGCTAACTATGGCTACACCTTC,CSVSDRLANYGYTF
TRBJ1-3,TRBD1,TRBV2,NA,TGTGCCAGCAGAGGAGGGGGACAGGGGGATGGAAACACCATATATTTT,CASRGGGQGDGNTIYF
TRBJ2-6,NA,TRBV4-3,NA,TGCGCCAGCAGCCAAGGGGACACAAGCTCTGGGGCCAACGTCCTGACTTTC,CASSQGDTSSGANVLTF
TRBJ1-5,NA,TRBV3-1/TRBV3-2,once,TGTGCCAGCAGCCAGTCAGGGGCTACTAATCAGCCCCAGCATTTT,CASSQSGATNQPQHF
TRBJ2-7,TRBD2,TRBV7-7,few,TGTGCCAGCAGCCCCGCGAGCGGGGGGCAGTACGAGCAGTACTTC,CASSPASGGQYEQYF
TRBJ2-1,NA,TRBV4-1,NA,TGCGCCAGCAGCCAAGACCAGAACAATGAGCAGTTCTTC,CASSQDQNNEQFF
TRBJ1-6,NA,TRBV30,NA,TGTGCCTGGAGTGAGGGTACCTATAATTCACCCCTCCACTTT,CAWSEGTYNSPLHF
TRBJ1-6,NA,TRBV27,NA,TGTGCCAGCAGTTTATCAGCTAATTCACCCCTCCACTTT,CASSLSANSPLHF
TRBJ2-7,NA,TRBV3-1/TRBV3-2,NA,TGTGCCAGCAGCCAATGGGGGAACGAGCAGTACTTC,CASSQWGNEQYF
TRBJ2-5,TRBD1,TRBV5-1,NA,TGCGCCAGCAGCGAAGGGGGCGGGCCGGAAGAGACCCAGTACTTC,CASSEGGGPEETQYF
TRBJ2-1,TRBD2,TRBV2,once,TGTGCCAGCAGCTTACTAGGACTAGCGGGGGGGCAAACCTTAAACAATGAGCAGTTCTTC,CASSLLGLAGGQTLNNEQFF
TRBJ1-5,NA,TRBV2,NA,TGTGCCAGCAGTGAGTGGGGAGATCAGCCCCAGCATTTT,CASSEWGDQPQHF
TRBJ1-1,NA,TRBV23-1,NA,TGCGCCAGCAGTCAATCAAGGTCGAACACTGAAGCTTTCTTT,CASSQSRSNTEAFF
TRBJ2-5,NA,TRBV5-6,NA,TGTGCCAGCAGCTTGGAGGCCCGAGAGACCCAGTACTTC,CASSLEARETQYF
TRBJ1-6,NA,TRBV10-3,NA,TGTGCCATCAGTGCACAGGGTGATAATTCACCCCTCCACTTT,CAISAQGDNSPLHF
TRBJ2-2,TRBD2,TRBV2,NA,TGTGCCAGCAGCCTTGATAGCGGGGGGCTAGGGGAGCTGTTTTTT,CASSLDSGGLGELFF
TRBJ2-7,NA,TRBV21-1,NA,TGTGCCAGCAGCCCCTATGAGCTCACTCCCTACGAGCAGTACTTC,CASSPYELTPYEQYF
TRBJ1-3,TRBD1,TRBV11-2,NA,TGTGCCAGCAGCAGAGACAGGGGGAGATACTCTGGAAACACCATATATTTT,CASSRDRGRYSGNTIYF
TRBJ2-5,NA,TRBV3-1/TRBV3-2,NA,TGTGCCAGCAGCCACGGTGGGAACGAAGAGACCCAGTACTTC,CASSHGGNEETQYF
TRBJ1-1,NA,TRBV11-2,NA,TGTGCCAGCAGCAGGACAGATGAAGCTTTCTTT,CASSRTDEAFF
TRBJ1-1,NA,TRBV6-2/TRBV6-3,NA,TGTGCCAGCAGTCAGGCTTGGGGGGCCACTGAAGCTTTCTTT,CASSQAWGATEAFF
TRBJ1-1,NA,TRBV20-1,once,TGCAGTGCTAGAGTGAACACTGAAGCTTTCTTT,CSARVNTEAFF
TRBJ2-2,TRBD2,TRBV4-2,NA,TGTGCCAGCGGATTAGCGGGGGGGATCACCGGGGAGCTGTTTTTT,CASGLAGGITGELFF
TRBJ1-2,NA,TRBV19,NA,TGTGCCAGTAGTCGCGGGGGCGCGGACTATGGCTACACCTTC,CASSRGGADYGYTF
TRBJ1-4,NA,TRBV19,NA,TGTGCCAGTAGTACCGGGTTTGAGGAAAAACTGTTTTTT,CASSTGFEEKLFF
TRBJ1-3,NA,TRBV9,NA,TGTGCCAGCAGCGTTGGGAGGGCGAACTCTGGAAACACCATATATTTT,CASSVGRANSGNTIYF
TRBJ1-2,NA,TRBV20-1,few,TGCAGTGCGGGGGCCTATGGCTACACCTTC,CSAGAYGYTF
TRBJ2-3,TRBD1,TRBV30,NA,TGTGCCTGGAGTGGCGGGACAGGGGGAGCAGATACGCAGTATTTT,CAWSGGTGGADTQYF
TRBJ2-5,TRBD2,TRBV18,NA,TGTGCCAGCTCACCACAGCTTGGCGGGGGGACCTTACAAGAGACCCAGTACTTC,CASSPQLGGGTLQETQYF
TRBJ2-1,TRBD1,TRBV18,NA,TGTGCCAGCTCACCACTCTTGCAGGGGGAAAATGAGCAGTTCTTC,CASSPLLQGENEQFF
TRBJ2-1,NA,TRBV11-2,NA,TGTGCCAGCCGCCCCGTGAGCCCCTACAATGAGCAGTTCTTC,CASRPVSPYNEQFF
TRBJ2-1,TRBD2,TRBV7-9,NA,TGTGCCAGCAGCCGGCCCTCTAGCGGGGTATACAATGAGCAGTTCTTC,CASSRPSSGVYNEQFF
TRBJ2-2,TRBD2,TRBV7-6,NA,TGTGCCAGCAGCCGTACTAGCGGTTTGGCCGGGGAGCTGTTTTTT,CASSRTSGLAGELFF
TRBJ2-5,TRBD1,TRBV5-4,NA,TGTGCCAGCAGCGATTACAGGACAGGGGGGGTAGAGACCCAGTACTTC,CASSDYRTGGVETQYF
TRBJ1-5,NA,TRBV7-8,NA,TGTGCCAGCAGCAAAGAGACAAGGTATAGCAATCAGCCCCAGCATTTT,CASSKETRYSNQPQHF
TRBJ2-3,TRBD1,TRBV5-1,NA,TGCGCCAGCAGCGGGGACAGGGGCGACACAGATACGCAGTATTTT,CASSGDRGDTDTQYF
TRBJ2-4,NA,TRBV6-7,NA,TGTGCCAGCGAAGAAGCGAGGGGTCCACAGAGTAGGAGAGCCAAAAACATTCAGTACTTC,CASEEARGPQSRRAKNIQYF
TRBJ1-2,NA,TRBV6-5,once,TGTGCCAGCAGTCCCGGCCACTATGGCTACACCTTC,CASSPGHYGYTF
TRBJ1-4,TRBD1,TRBV19,NA,TGTGCCAGTAGTATGGAGGGACAGGGGCGACCAACTAATGAAAAACTGTTTTTT,CASSMEGQGRPTNEKLFF
TRBJ1-2,NA,TRBV6-2/TRBV6-3,NA,TGTGCCAGCAGTGACGCAGGCTTAGCTAACTATGGCTACACCTTC,CASSDAGLANYGYTF